This T cell receptor (beta chain) was captured by sequencing in a study of blood T cell repertoires in COVID-19. The protocol was immunoSEQ multiplex PCR, while the TCRdb copy is restricted to in-frame clones and leaves out a portion. The sample lists 40,000 to 50,000 clones; approximately 87% were seen once. This sequence was found in a human donor in a cohort sampled during active COVID-19. Sequenced: peripheral blood.

The CDR3 is CASGQGTYEQYF. CDR3 DNA sequence: TGTGCCAGCGGACAGGGCACCTACGAGCAGTACTTC. The V call is TRBV7-6, the J call TRBJ2-7; 8 positions match TRBD1. CDR3 length: 12 residues. V shed 8 bases and J 2 bases; nucleotides not matched to a gene: 2. Germline V gene sequence: CDR1 SGHVS, CDR2 FNYEAQ.